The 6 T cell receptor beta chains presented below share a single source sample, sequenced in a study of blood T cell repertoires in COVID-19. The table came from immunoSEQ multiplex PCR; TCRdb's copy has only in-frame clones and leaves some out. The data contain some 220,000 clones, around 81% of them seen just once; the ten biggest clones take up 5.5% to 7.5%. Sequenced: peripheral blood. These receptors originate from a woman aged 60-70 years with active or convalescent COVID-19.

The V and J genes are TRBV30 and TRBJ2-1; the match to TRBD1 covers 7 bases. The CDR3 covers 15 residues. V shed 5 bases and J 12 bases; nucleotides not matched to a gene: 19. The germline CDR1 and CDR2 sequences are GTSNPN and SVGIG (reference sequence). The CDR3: CAWVNRGRDLSRQFF. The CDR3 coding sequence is TGTGCCTGGGTTAACAGGGGCAGGGACCTCTCAAGGCAGTTCTTC.

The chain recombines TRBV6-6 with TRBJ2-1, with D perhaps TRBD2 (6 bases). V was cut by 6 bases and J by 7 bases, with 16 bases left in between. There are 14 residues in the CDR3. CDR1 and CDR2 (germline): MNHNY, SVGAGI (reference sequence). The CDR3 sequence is CASRSGSGSNEQFF. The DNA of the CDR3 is TGTGCCAGCAGGTCAGGGTCCGGGAGTAATGAGCAGTTCTTC.

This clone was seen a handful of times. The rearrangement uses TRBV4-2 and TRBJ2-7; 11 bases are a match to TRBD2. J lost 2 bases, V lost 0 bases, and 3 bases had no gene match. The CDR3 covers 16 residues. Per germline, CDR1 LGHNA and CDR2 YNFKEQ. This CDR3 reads CASSQDLSGRAYEQYF. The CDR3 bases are TGTGCCAGCAGCCAAGATCTTAGCGGGAGGGCCTACGAGCAGTACTTC.

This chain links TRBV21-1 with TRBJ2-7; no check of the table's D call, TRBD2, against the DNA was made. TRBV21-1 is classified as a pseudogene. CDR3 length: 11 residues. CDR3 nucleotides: TGTGCCAGCAGCCCGCCGAGGGAGCAGTACGTC. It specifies CASSPPREQYV.

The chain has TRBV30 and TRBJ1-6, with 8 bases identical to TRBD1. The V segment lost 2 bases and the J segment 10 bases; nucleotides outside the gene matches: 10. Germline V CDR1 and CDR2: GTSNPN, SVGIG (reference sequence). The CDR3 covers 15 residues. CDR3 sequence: CAWSYMDREGSPLHF. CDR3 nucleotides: TGTGCCTGGAGTTATATGGACAGGGAGGGGTCACCCCTCCACTTT.

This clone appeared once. This CDR3 is CASSAGDLEGGYTF. CDR3 in DNA: TGTGCCAGCAGCGCGGGAGACCTAGAGGGTGGCTACACCTTC. V is TRBV7-8 and J is TRBJ1-2; no clear D. The CDR3 has 14 amino acids. The ends were cut back, 5 bases at V and 7 bases at J, with 17 bases in the middle. CDR1 is SGHVS and CDR2 is FQNEAQ in the germline V gene.